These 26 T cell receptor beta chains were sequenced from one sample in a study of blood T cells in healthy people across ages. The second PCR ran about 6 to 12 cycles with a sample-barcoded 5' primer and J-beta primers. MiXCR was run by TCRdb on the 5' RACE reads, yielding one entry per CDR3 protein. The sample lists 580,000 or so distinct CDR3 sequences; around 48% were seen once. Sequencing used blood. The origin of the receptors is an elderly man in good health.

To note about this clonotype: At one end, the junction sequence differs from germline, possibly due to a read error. The CDR3 region has the DNA TGCAGTGCCCATAGGACAGCACAAGGGACCCAGTACTTC. Its protein is CSAHRTAQGTQYF. This chain connects TRBV20-1 to TRBJ2-5, with D perhaps matching TRBD1 (6 bases). The CDR3 covers 13 residues. Germline CDR1 DFQATT, CDR2 SNEGSKA (reference sequence).

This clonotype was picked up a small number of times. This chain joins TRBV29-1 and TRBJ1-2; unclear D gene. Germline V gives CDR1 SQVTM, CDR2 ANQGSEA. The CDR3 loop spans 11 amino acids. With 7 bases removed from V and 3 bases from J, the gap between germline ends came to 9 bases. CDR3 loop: CSADTDYGYTF. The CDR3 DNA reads TGCAGCGCAGACACCGACTATGGCTACACCTTC.

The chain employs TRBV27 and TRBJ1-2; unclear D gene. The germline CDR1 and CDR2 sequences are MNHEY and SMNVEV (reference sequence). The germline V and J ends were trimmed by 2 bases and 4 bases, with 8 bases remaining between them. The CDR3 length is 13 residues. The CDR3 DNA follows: TGTGCCAGCAGTTTAGGGAAAAGCTATGGCTACACCTTC. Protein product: CASSLGKSYGYTF.

CDR3 coding DNA: TGTGCCAGCAGCCCCCTGAGTGCGGGAGCTCCCAATGAGCAGTTCTTC. Translation gives CASSPLSAGAPNEQFF. The chain couples TRBV7-8 to TRBJ2-1, with 7 bases fitting TRBD2. The CDR3 spans 16 residues. With 5 bases clipped from V and 6 bases from J, the junction kept 13 bases outside the gene matches. Germline V gives CDR1 SGHVS, CDR2 FQNEAQ. Drawing the rest from reference TRBV7-8 and TRBJ2-1, the complete variable domain is GAGVSQSPRYKVAKRGQDVALRCDPISGHVSLFWYQQALGQGPEFLTYFQNEAQLDKSGLPSDRFFAERPEGSVSTLKIQRTQQEDSAVYLCASSPLSAGAPNEQFFGPGTRLTVL.

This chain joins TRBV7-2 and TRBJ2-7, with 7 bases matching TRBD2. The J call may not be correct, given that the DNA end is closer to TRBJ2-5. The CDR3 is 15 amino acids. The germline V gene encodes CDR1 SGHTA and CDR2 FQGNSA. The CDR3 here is CASSLGGGIGETQYF. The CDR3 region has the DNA TGTGCCAGCAGCTTAGGCGGGGGTATCGGAGAGACCCAGTACTTC.

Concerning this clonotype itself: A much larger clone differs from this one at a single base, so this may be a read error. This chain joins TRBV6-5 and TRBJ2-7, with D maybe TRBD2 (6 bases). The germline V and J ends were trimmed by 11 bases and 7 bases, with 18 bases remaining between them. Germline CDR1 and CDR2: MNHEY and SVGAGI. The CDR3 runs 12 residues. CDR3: CARGTRYNEQYF. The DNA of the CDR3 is TGTGCCCGGGGGACTCGGTACAATGAGCAGTACTTC.

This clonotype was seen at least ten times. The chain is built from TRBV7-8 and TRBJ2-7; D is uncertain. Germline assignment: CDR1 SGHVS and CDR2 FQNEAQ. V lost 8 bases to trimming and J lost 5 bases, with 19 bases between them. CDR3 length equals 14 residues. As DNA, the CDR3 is TGTGCCAGCCGCCCTCCCTCGAGCATAAACGAGCAGTACTTC. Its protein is CASRPPSSINEQYF.

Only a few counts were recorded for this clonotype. CDR3 sequence (DNA): TGTGCCAGCCGACGGACTGGAGTAACTACAAAAACGAACACCGGGGAGCTGTTTTTT. This sequence encodes CASRRTGVTTKTNTGELFF. The chain uses TRBV6-1 and TRBJ2-2; tentative D call: TRBD2 (5 bases). Trimming shortened V by 8 bases and J by 0 bases, and 25 bases separated the two germline ends. CDR1 MNHNS and CDR2 SASEGT come from the germline V gene. The CDR3 covers 19 residues.

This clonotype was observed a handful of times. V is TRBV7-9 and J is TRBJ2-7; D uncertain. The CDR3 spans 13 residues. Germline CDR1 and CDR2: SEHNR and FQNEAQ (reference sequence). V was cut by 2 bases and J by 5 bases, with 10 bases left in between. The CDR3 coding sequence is TGTGCCAGCAGCTTATTTGGAGTCGACGAGCAGTACTTC. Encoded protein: CASSLFGVDEQYF.

Here the CDR3 DNA reads TGCAGTGCTAGGGGGTTTCCCTTACCGGGTGAGACCCAGTACTTC. It specifies CSARGFPLPGETQYF. The rearrangement joins TRBV20-1 to TRBJ2-7; D unclear. The end of the DNA aligns better with TRBJ2-5, so the J call may be wrong. The CDR3 totals 15 residues. Per germline, CDR1 DFQATT and CDR2 SNEGSKA (reference sequence).

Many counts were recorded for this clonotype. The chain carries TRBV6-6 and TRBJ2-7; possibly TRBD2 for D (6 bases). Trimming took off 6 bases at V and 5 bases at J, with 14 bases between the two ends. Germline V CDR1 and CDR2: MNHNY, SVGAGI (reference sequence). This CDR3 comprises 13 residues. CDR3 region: CASRTGGNDEQYF. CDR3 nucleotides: TGTGCCAGCAGAACCGGGGGTAACGACGAGCAGTACTTC.

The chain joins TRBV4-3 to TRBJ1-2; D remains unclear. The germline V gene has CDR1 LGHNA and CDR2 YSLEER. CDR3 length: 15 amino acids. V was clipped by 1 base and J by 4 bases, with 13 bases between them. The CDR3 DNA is TGCGCCAGCAGCCAAGTACCGCGAGGCCGCTATGGCTACACCTTC. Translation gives CASSQVPRGRYGYTF.

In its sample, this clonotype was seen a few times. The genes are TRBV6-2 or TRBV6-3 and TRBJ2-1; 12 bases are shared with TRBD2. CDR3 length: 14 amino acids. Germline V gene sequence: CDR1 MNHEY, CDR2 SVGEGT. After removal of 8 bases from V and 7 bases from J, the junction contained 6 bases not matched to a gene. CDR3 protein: CASLLAGGPNEQFF. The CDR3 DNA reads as TGTGCCAGCCTTCTAGCGGGAGGGCCGAATGAGCAGTTCTTC.

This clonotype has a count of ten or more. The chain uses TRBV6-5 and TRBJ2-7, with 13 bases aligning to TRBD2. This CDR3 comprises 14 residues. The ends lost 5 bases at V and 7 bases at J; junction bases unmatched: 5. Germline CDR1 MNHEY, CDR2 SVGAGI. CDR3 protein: CASSTTSGRVEQYF. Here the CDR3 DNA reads TGTGCCAGCAGTACCACTAGCGGGAGGGTAGAGCAGTACTTC.

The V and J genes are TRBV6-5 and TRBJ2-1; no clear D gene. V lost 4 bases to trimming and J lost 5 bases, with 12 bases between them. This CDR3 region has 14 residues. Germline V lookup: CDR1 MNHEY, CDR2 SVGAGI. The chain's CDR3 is CASSFDGRNNEQFF. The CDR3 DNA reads TGTGCCAGCAGTTTTGATGGGCGGAACAATGAGCAGTTCTTC.

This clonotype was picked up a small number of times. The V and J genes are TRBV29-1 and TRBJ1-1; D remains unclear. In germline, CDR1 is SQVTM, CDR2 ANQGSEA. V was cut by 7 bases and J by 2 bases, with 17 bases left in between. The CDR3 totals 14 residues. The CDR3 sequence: CSARSRQINTEAFF. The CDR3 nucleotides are TGCAGCGCCAGATCGCGGCAGATAAACACTGAAGCTTTCTTT.

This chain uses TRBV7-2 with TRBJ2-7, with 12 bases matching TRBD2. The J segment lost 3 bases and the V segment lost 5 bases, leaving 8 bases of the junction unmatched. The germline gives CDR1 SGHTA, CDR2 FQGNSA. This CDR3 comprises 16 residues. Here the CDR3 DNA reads TGTGCCAGCAGCGCAGTGACTAGCGGGAGCCTCTACGAGCAGTACTTC. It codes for CASSAVTSGSLYEQYF.

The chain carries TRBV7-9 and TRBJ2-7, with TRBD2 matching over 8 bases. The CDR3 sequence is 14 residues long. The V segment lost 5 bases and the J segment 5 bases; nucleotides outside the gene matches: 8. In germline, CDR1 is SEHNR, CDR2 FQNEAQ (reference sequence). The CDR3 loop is CASSAGLGTHEQYF. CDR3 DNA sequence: TGTGCCAGCAGCGCGGGACTAGGGACGCACGAGCAGTACTTC. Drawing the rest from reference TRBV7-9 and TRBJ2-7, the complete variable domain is DTGVSQNPRHKITKRGQNVTFRCDPISEHNRLYWYRQTLGQGPEFLTYFQNEAQLEKSRLLSDRFSAERPKGSFSTLEIQRTEQGDSAMYLCASSAGLGTHEQYFGPGTRLTVT.

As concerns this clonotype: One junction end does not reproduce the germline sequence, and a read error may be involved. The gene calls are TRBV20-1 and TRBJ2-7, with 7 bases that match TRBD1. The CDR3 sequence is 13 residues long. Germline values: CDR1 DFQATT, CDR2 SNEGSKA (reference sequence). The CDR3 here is CSAIRDSSYEEYF. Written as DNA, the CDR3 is TGCAGTGCTATCCGGGACAGTTCCTACGAGGAGTACTTC.

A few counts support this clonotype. The CDR3 protein is CSASWINNEQFF. In DNA, the CDR3 is TGCAGTGCTAGCTGGATCAACAATGAGCAGTTCTTC. The V gene is TRBV20-1, the J gene TRBJ2-1; no firm D call. V gave up 3 bases and J gave up 5 bases, with 8 bases separating them. The CDR3 covers 12 residues. Per germline, CDR1 DFQATT and CDR2 SNEGSKA (reference sequence).

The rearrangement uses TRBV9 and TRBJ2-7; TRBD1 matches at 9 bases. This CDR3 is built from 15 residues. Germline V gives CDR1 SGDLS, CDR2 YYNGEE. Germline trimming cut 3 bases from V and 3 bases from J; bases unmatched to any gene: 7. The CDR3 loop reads CASSAGRDRDYEQYF. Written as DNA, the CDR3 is TGTGCCAGCAGCGCTGGCCGGGACAGGGACTACGAGCAGTACTTC.

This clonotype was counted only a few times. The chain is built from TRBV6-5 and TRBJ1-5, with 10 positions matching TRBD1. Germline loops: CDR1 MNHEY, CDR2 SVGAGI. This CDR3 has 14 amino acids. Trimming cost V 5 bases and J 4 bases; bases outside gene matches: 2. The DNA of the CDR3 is TGTGCCAGCAGTAAGGACAGGGGGAATCAGCCCCAGCATTTT. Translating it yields CASSKDRGNQPQHF.

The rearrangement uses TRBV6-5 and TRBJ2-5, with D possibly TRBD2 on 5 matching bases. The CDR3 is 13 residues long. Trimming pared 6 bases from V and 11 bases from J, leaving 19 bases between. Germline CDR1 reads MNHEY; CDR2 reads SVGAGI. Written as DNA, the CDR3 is TGTGCCAGCAGCGGACTCTCTAGGGATGAGCAGTACTTC. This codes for CASSGLSRDEQYF.

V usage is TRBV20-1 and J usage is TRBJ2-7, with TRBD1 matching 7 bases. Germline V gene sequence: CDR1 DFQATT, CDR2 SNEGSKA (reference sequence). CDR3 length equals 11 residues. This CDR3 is CRARGGNEQYF. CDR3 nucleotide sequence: TGCAGGGCTCGAGGGGGCAACGAGCAGTACTTC.

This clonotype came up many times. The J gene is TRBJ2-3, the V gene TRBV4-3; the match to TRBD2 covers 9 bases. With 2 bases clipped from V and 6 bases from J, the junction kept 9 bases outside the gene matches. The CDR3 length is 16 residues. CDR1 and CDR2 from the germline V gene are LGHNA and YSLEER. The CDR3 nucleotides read TGCGCCAGCAGCCAACCCCCGGGGGCGGGAGGGGATACGCAGTATTTT. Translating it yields CASSQPPGAGGDTQYF.

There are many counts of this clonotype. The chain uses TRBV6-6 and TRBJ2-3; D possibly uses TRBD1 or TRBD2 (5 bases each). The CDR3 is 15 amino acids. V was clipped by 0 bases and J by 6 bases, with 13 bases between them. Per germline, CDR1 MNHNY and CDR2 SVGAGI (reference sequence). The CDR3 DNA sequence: TGTGCCAGCAGTTACTCGCGGGCTGAGGGGGATACGCAGTATTTT. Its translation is CASSYSRAEGDTQYF.